The T cell receptor beta chain under discussion was sequenced for a study of a mutant IDH1 vaccine in newly diagnosed glioma. This CDR3 is 16 amino acids long. The germline CDR1 and CDR2 sequences are SNHLY and FYNNEI. V lost 6 bases and J lost 1, with 15 bases in between. This clone was recorded a few times. Its cognate antigen is unknown. TCRdb's table, derived via immunoSEQ multiplex PCR, lists solely in-frame clones and lacks some. The sample has 30,000 to 40,000 clones; roughly 76% are singletons. Indicated time point: week 23, last vaccination. The content of each vaccine dose was 300 ug of mutant IDH1 20-mer peptide, and topical imiquimod accompanied it.

This TCR was recovered from a man aged 35 to 55 with glioma. The specimen comprised PBMCs, sampled from a glioma patient whose treatment included an IDH1 peptide vaccine. V gene TRBV2 combines with J gene TRBJ2-2; TRBD1 or TRBD2 may be the D gene (5 bases each). The CDR3 DNA follows: TGTGCCAGCAGGGGAAGAGGGGAGCTGAACACCGGGGAGCTGTTTTTT. Translating gives CASRGRGELNTGELFF.